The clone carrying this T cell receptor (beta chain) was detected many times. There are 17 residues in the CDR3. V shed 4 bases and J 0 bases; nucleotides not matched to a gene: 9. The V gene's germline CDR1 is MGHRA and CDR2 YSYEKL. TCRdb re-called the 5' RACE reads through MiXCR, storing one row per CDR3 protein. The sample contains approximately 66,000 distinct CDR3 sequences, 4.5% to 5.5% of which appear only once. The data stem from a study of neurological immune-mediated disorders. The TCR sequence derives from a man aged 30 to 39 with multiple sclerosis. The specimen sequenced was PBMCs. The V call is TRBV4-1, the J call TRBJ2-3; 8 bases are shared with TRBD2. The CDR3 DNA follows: TGCGCCAGCAGCCTCCACCGGGGGGGGGCGAGCACAGATACGCAGTATTTT. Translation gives CASSLHRGGASTDTQYF.